The 19 T cell receptor beta chains given below trace back to one sample, sequenced in a study of blood T cell repertoires in COVID-19. Here immunoSEQ multiplex PCR was the method, and the copy in TCRdb shows in-frame clones only, minus some. The data hold 20,000 to 30,000 clones, with 70% to 90% observed a single time. The sequenced sample was peripheral blood. Every receptor here comes from a man between 65 and 79 years old with acute or convalescent COVID-19.

The chain employs TRBV4-2 and TRBJ2-6; D call uncertain. The CDR3 is made up of 17 amino acids. The V gene's germline CDR1 is LGHNA and CDR2 YNFKEQ. Trimming removed 0 bases at V and 1 base at J, with 10 bases between. CDR3 coding DNA: TGTGCCAGCAGCCAAGAAGTAGGAGAGTCTGGGGCCAACGTCCTGACTTTC. Translating it yields CASSQEVGESGANVLTF.

The chain recombines TRBV5-1 with TRBJ2-3; D gene unclear. This CDR3 is 15 amino acids long. From germline, CDR1 is SGHRS and CDR2 YFSETQ. Between the trimmed V and J ends, which lost 4 bases and 3 bases, there was a span of 15 bases. CDR3 in DNA: TGCGCCAGCAGCCTACAGTCGCCAAGAACAGATACGCAGTATTTT. Protein sequence: CASSLQSPRTDTQYF.

This clone was seen a handful of times. The chain carries TRBV5-1 and TRBJ1-3; 9 bases align to TRBD1. Germline V gene lookup returns CDR1 SGHRS and CDR2 YFSETQ. The V gene end was trimmed by 7 bases and the J gene end by 3 bases; junction bases not matched to a gene: 14. This CDR3 contains 17 residues. The CDR3 reads CASASVSQGAYGNTIYF. As DNA, the CDR3 is TGCGCCAGCGCCTCGGTCTCACAGGGGGCATATGGAAACACCATATATTTT.

CDR3 nucleotides: TGTGCCAGCAGCCTCCTCTCGGGGCAGGGGAGCCCCGGGGAGCTGTTTTTT. The encoded protein is CASSLLSGQGSPGELFF. The chain recombines TRBV5-5 with TRBJ2-2; perhaps TRBD1 as D (6 bases). The germline V gene has CDR1 SGHKS and CDR2 YYEKEE (reference sequence). This CDR3 is 17 amino acids long. V lost 4 bases to trimming and J lost 6 bases, with 22 bases between them.

The chain recombines TRBV28 with TRBJ2-3, with 12 bases matching TRBD2. Trimming took 8 bases from V and 4 from J; bases not matched to a gene: 10. This CDR3 has 16 amino acids. Germline V gives CDR1 MDHEN, CDR2 SYDVKM. The CDR3 loop is CASPPGLAGYADTQYF. The DNA of the CDR3 is TGTGCCAGCCCCCCCGGACTAGCGGGATATGCAGATACGCAGTATTTT.

This clone occurred once. The chain carries TRBV4-3 and TRBJ1-4, with D maybe TRBD1 (6 bases). The V end lost 3 bases, the J end lost 0 bases, and 17 bases lay between the germline ends. The CDR3 is 18 amino acids. From germline, CDR1 is LGHNA and CDR2 YSLEER. For the CDR3, the DNA is TGCGCCAGCAGCCAGAATGGACAGAGATCTGCAACTAATGAAAAACTGTTTTTT. This sequence encodes CASSQNGQRSATNEKLFF.

The chain has TRBV6-5 and TRBJ2-5; D ambiguous. V was pared by 0 bases and J by 2 bases, with 10 bases between. CDR1 MNHEY and CDR2 SVGAGI come from the germline V gene. This CDR3 spans 15 amino acids. The CDR3 protein is CASSYSKQRQETQYF. The CDR3 DNA follows: TGTGCCAGCAGTTACTCGAAACAGAGACAAGAGACCCAGTACTTC.

A single count supports this clone. The chain carries TRBV27 and TRBJ2-5; 9 bases fit TRBD1. V lost 6 bases and J lost 5; bases outside the gene matches: 10. Germline V lookup: CDR1 MNHEY, CDR2 SMNVEV (reference sequence). The CDR3 sequence is 15 residues long. The DNA for the CDR3 is TGTGCCAGCAGCCCCTCCGGGACAGGGTACGAGACCCAGTACTTC. Translating gives CASSPSGTGYETQYF.

The chain links TRBV27 to TRBJ1-5; D is unclear. V was shortened by 3 bases and J by 4 bases, with 4 bases between the two germline ends. Germline values: CDR1 MNHEY, CDR2 SMNVEV (reference sequence). The CDR3 loop spans 12 amino acids. In DNA form, the CDR3 reads TGTGCCAGCAGTTTCCAGAATCAGCCCCAGCATTTT. This encodes CASSFQNQPQHF.

The genes are TRBV7-3 and TRBJ2-1, with a possible D match to TRBD1 (6 bases). Trimming shortened V by 6 bases and J by 3 bases, and 18 bases separated the two germline ends. Germline assignment: CDR1 SGHTA and CDR2 FQGTGA. The length of the CDR3 is 16 residues. The CDR3 spells CASSVNDGQIYNEQFF. The CDR3, as DNA: TGTGCCAGCAGTGTAAACGACGGACAGATCTACAATGAGCAGTTCTTC.

The rearrangement joins TRBV7-3 to TRBJ2-1, with D possibly matching TRBD1 (7 bases). V was clipped by 2 bases and J by 7 bases, with 15 bases between them. Looked up from germline, CDR1 is SGHTA and CDR2 is FQGTGA. The CDR3 covers 15 residues. CDR3 region: CASSLFGGGGNEQFF. The CDR3, as DNA: TGTGCCAGCAGCTTATTTGGAGGGGGCGGGAATGAGCAGTTCTTC.

V gene TRBV7-2 combines with J gene TRBJ1-2, with D perhaps TRBD1 (5 bases). V lost 5 bases, J lost 6 bases, and 13 bases lay in between. The CDR3 covers 13 residues. Germline V CDR1 and CDR2: SGHTA, FQGNSA. CDR3 sequence: CASSPRQIDGYTF. The CDR3 DNA follows: TGTGCCAGCAGCCCGCGACAGATCGATGGCTACACCTTC.

This chain uses TRBV28 with TRBJ2-3; D might be TRBD1 (6 bases). Deletions cut 6 bases from V and 2 bases from J, with 15 bases between. The CDR3 has 15 residues. Germline loops: CDR1 MDHEN, CDR2 SYDVKM. DNA for the CDR3: TGTGCCAGCAGCGGTGCCGGGACACCCACAGATACGCAGTATTTT. Translation gives CASSGAGTPTDTQYF. The full variable domain, rest sourced from reference TRBV28 and TRBJ2-3, is DVKVTQSSRYLVKRTGEKVFLECVQDMDHENMFWYRQDPGLGLRLIYFSYDVKMKEKGDIPEGYSVSREKKERFSLILESASTNQTSMYLCASSGAGTPTDTQYFGPGTRLTVL.

This chain links TRBV28 with TRBJ2-3; possible D gene TRBD2, 6 bases. Trimming pared 6 bases from V and 1 base from J, leaving 14 bases between. Germline-derived CDR1 and CDR2 are MDHEN and SYDVKM. This CDR3 region has 15 residues. The CDR3 DNA reads as TGTGCCAGCAGCTCCGGGGGAATGGGCACAGATACGCAGTATTTT. Its translation is CASSSGGMGTDTQYF.

The CDR3 is CASTRRRDHGYTF. The CDR3 DNA reads as TGTGCCAGCACCCGAAGGAGGGACCATGGCTACACCTTC. The chain links TRBV12-3 or TRBV12-4 to TRBJ1-2; a possible D gene is TRBD1 (5 bases). The CDR3 sequence is 13 residues long. V lost 7 bases and J lost 6, with 15 bases in between.

V gene TRBV18 combines with J gene TRBJ2-6; D is possibly TRBD1 (5 bases). Germline CDR1 KGHSH, CDR2 LQKENI. V was clipped by 8 bases and J by 0 bases, with 17 bases between them. The CDR3 is 17 amino acids. The CDR3 nucleotides read TGTGCCAGCACTGAACAGGTCCCGAGCTCTGGGGCCAACGTCCTGACTTTC. Its translation is CASTEQVPSSGANVLTF.

The rearrangement joins TRBV5-6 to TRBJ2-3, with 14 nucleotides matching TRBD2. V lost 0 bases, J lost 6 bases, and 9 bases stayed unmatched. CDR1 is SGHDT, CDR2 YYEEEE, per germline. This CDR3 spans 18 amino acids. The CDR3 DNA sequence: TGTGCCAGCAGCTTGGAGGCCCGACTAGCGGGAGGGTCGGATACGCAGTATTTT. This translates into CASSLEARLAGGSDTQYF.

This sequence joins TRBV10-3 and TRBJ2-7; a possible D gene is TRBD2 (6 bases). Germline V lookup: CDR1 ENHRY, CDR2 SYGVKD. Trimming cost V 5 bases and J 9 bases, with 23 bases left between them. This CDR3 region has 15 residues. CDR3 nucleotide sequence: TGTGCCATCAGTCCCGAACCGGGAGAGACCCAGGGGCAGTACTTC. Translating it yields CAISPEPGETQGQYF.

The V call is TRBV5-6, the J call TRBJ2-7; 9 bases agree with TRBD2. Germline V lookup: CDR1 SGHDT, CDR2 YYEEEE. J lost 3 bases, V lost 4 bases, and 8 bases had no gene match. CDR3 length: 15 residues. The CDR3 nucleotides are TGTGCCAGCAGCCCCCTGACTAGCGGACACTACGAGCAGTACTTC. This codes for CASSPLTSGHYEQYF.